The clone carrying this T cell receptor (beta chain) was seen only once. Generated by immunoSEQ multiplex PCR, the TCRdb table keeps only in-frame clones and is missing some. The sample holds tens of thousands of clones, roughly 90% seen once. This specimen belongs to a study of T cells in localized non-small cell lung cancer. The CDR3 is 14 residues long. V was trimmed by 6 bases and J by 8 bases, leaving 16 bases between them. Germline assignment: CDR1 MDHEN and CDR2 SYDVKM. The receptor comes from a man aged 35-69 years with stage II lung adenocarcinoma. The chain couples TRBV28 to TRBJ1-4; D possibly corresponds to TRBD1 (5 bases). Sample: PBMCs, taken before any cancer treatment. Here the CDR3 reads CASSRDLKREKLFF. The CDR3, as DNA: TGTGCCAGCAGCCGGGACTTAAAGAGGGAAAAACTGTTTTTT.